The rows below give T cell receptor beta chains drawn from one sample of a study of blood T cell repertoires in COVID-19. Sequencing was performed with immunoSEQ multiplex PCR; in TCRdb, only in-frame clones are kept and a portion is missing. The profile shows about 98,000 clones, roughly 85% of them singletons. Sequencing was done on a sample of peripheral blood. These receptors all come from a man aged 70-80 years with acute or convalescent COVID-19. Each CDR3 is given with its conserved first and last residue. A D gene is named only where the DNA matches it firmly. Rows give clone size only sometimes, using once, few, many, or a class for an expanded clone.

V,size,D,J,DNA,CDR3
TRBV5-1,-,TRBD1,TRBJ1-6,TGCGCCAGCAGCTTGGTCTCGGGACAGCCTAATTCACCCCTCCACTTT,CASSLVSGQPNSPLHF
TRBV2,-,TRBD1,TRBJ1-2,TGTGCCAGCAGTGGGACAGGGGGCAGTGGCTACACCTTC,CASSGTGGSGYTF
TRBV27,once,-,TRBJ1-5,TGTGCCAGCAGTTTGGGGCCTCATCAGCCCCAGCATTTT,CASSLGPHQPQHF
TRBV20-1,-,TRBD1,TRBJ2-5,TGCAGTGCTAGTTGGGGACAGGGGCGGCAGACCCAGTACTTC,CSASWGQGRQTQYF
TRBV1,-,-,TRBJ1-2,TGCACCAGCAGCCAGGCCAACAGGGGGCCTGGCTACACCTTC,CTSSQANRGPGYTF
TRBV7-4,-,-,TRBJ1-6,TGTGCCAGCAGAGGGCGGTGTACGTGTTTAGGGGACGGGGGACCTTTAAATTCACCCCTCCACTTT,CASRGRCTCLGDGGPLNSPLHF
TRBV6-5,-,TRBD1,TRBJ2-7,TGTGCCAGCACCAGGGGACAGTACTACGAGCAGTACTTC,CASTRGQYYEQYF
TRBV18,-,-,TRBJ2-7,TGTGCCAGCTCGCCCCAGACTAGTACCTACGAGCAGTACTTC,CASSPQTSTYEQYF
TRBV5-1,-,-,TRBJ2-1,TGCGCCAGCAGCCCGCGGGTAGCGGATGACAATGAGCAGTTCTTC,CASSPRVADDNEQFF
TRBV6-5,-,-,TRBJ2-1,TGTGCCAGCAGTTACGTCGCGGGGAATGAGCAGTTCTTC,CASSYVAGNEQFF
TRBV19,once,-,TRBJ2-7,TGTGCCAGTAGTATTGGTGGCAGGGGGAGGGAGCAGTACTTC,CASSIGGRGREQYF
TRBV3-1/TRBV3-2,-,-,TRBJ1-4,TGTGCCAGCAGCCGAGCTAACAGTGAAAAACTGTTTTTT,CASSRANSEKLFF
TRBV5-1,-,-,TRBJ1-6,TGCGCCAGCAGCTTGGTAGAAGATCATTCACCCCTCCACTTT,CASSLVEDHSPLHF
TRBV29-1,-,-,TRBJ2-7,TGCAGCGTTGTTCAGGGGTCCTACGAGCAGTACTTC,CSVVQGSYEQYF
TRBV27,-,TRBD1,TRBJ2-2,TGTGCCAGCAGTTTTTGGGTCCAGGGGGTGAGGACCGGGGAGCTGTTTTTT,CASSFWVQGVRTGELFF
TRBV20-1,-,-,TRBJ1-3,TGCAGTGCTTTCAGAGGAAACACCATATATTTT,CSAFRGNTIYF
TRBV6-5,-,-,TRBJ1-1,TGTGCCAGCAGGACAGGATTGAACACTGAAGCTTTCTTT,CASRTGLNTEAFF
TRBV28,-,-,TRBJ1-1,TGTGCCAGCAGTTATGACAGATTTGAAGCTTTCTTT,CASSYDRFEAFF
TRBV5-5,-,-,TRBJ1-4,TGTGCCAGCAGGCCAGGGGCAACTAATGAAAAACTGTTTTTT,CASRPGATNEKLFF
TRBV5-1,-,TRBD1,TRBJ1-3,TGCGCCAGCAGCTTTACAGGGGATGCGGGAAACACCATATATTTT,CASSFTGDAGNTIYF
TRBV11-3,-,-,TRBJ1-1,TGTGCCAGCAGCTTAGGAACCGGGGAGACTGAAGCTTTCTTT,CASSLGTGETEAFF
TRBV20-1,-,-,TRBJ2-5,TGCAGTGCGGAGTGGGAGACCCAGTACTTC,CSAEWETQYF
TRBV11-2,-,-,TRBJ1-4,TGTGCCAGCAGCTTAGGTTTTCGGGGAAATGAAAAACTGTTTTTT,CASSLGFRGNEKLFF
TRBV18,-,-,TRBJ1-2,TGTGCCAGCTCACCCGACAGAAATTATGGCTACACCTTC,CASSPDRNYGYTF
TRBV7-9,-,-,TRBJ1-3,TGTGCCTGGGGAGCGGGCCCCTCTGGAAACACCATATATTTT,CAWGAGPSGNTIYF
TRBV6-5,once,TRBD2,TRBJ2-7,TGTGCCAGCAGTTACTCTAGTCTGAGCGGGGTAAACGAGCAGTACTTC,CASSYSSLSGVNEQYF
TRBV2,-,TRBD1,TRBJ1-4,TGTGCCAGCAAGGACAGGGCCCGTGCAACTAATGAAAAACTGTTTTTT,CASKDRARATNEKLFF
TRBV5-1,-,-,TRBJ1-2,TGCGCCAGCAGCTTGGAAGGGGCGGTCTATGGCTACACCTTC,CASSLEGAVYGYTF
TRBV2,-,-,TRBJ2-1,TGTGCCAGCAGTGATACTAGCCAGGAGTTCTTC,CASSDTSQEFF
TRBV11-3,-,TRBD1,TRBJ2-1,TGTGCCAGCAGCTTAGATTTTGGGACAGGGGTCAATGAGCAGTTCTTC,CASSLDFGTGVNEQFF
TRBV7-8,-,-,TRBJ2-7,TGTGCCAGCAGCTTACAGGGTGGGCCCTTCGAGCAGTACTTC,CASSLQGGPFEQYF
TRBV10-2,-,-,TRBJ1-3,TGCGCCAGTTTTGGCCCATCATTGCAGGGCTCCTCTGGAAACACCATATATTTT,CASFGPSLQGSSGNTIYF
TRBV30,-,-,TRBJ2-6,TGTGCCTGGGCACGACTGAACTCTGGGGCCAACGTCCTGACTTTC,CAWARLNSGANVLTF
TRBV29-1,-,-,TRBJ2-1,TGCAGCGTTGAGCGCCGGGGGGCAGGGAGGCCCTACAATGAGCAGTTCTTC,CSVERRGAGRPYNEQFF
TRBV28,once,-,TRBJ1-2,TGTGCCAGCAGTCCGCCCCCCCCCGGGGGGGAAAGCAACTATGGCTACACCTTC,CASSPPPPGGESNYGYTF